The 9 T cell receptor beta chains below come from one sample, sequenced in a study of shared T cell receptors in the human thymus. Sequencing was performed with immunoSEQ multiplex PCR; in TCRdb, only in-frame clones are kept and a portion is missing. The sample consists of hundreds of thousands of clones, around 87% of them appearing once. This sample was also put to use in a study of human thymus T cells.

Sequencing was done on a sample of thymocytes. These receptors came from a boy under three years old with a congenital heart defect.

The chain links TRBV4-3 to TRBJ2-1, with a weak D call TRBD2 (6 bases). Germline CDR1 is LGHNA and CDR2 is YSLEER. V lost 2 bases, J lost 4 bases, and 18 bases lay in between. The CDR3 is made up of 17 amino acids. DNA for the CDR3: TGCGCCAGCAGCCAAACCCTAGCGACGGCTGGATACAATGAGCAGTTCTTC. Residues: CASSQTLATAGYNEQFF.

J is TRBJ2-3 and V is TRBV4-2; 12 nucleotides agree with TRBD2. Germline trimming cut 0 bases from V and 5 bases from J; bases unmatched to any gene: 9. Germline V gene lookup returns CDR1 LGHNA and CDR2 YNFKEQ. The CDR3 extends over 18 amino acids. CDR3 DNA sequence: TGTGCCAGCAGCCAAGATGGGCTAGCGGGGGGGCCGGGAGATACGCAGTATTTT. Residues: CASSQDGLAGGPGDTQYF.

The genes are TRBV10-2 and TRBJ2-2, with 7 bases lining up with TRBD1. Trimming cost V 5 bases and J 6 bases; bases outside gene matches: 3. Germline loops: CDR1 WSHSY, CDR2 SAAADI. This CDR3 spans 13 amino acids. This CDR3 reads CASSPQGAGELFF. Written as DNA, the CDR3 is TGCGCCAGCAGTCCTCAGGGGGCCGGGGAGCTGTTTTTT.

The rearrangement joins TRBV2 to TRBJ2-7; 7 bases match TRBD2. Losses at the gene ends were 6 bases for V and 2 bases for J; bases not matched to a gene: 7. CDR3 size: 14 residues. CDR1 is SNHLY, CDR2 FYNNEI, per germline. The CDR3 DNA sequence: TGTGCCAGCAGGGGAACTAGCGACCCCTACGAGCAGTACTTC. This translates into CASRGTSDPYEQYF.

V is TRBV14 and J is TRBJ2-3; 9 bases are a match to TRBD2. V lost 4 bases to trimming and J lost 2 bases; unmatched junction nucleotides: 4. CDR1 is SGHDN, CDR2 FVKESK, per germline. The CDR3 contains 15 residues. The CDR3 loop is CASSPAGGFTDTQYF. Here the CDR3 DNA reads TGTGCCAGCAGCCCAGCGGGAGGCTTCACAGATACGCAGTATTTT.

The rearrangement uses TRBV10-2 and TRBJ2-1; D may be TRBD2 (5 bases). This CDR3 comprises 18 residues. Germline V gives CDR1 WSHSY, CDR2 SAAADI. Trimming removed 1 base from V and 4 bases from J, with 20 bases in between. The CDR3, as DNA: TGCGCCAGCAGTGAGTTCGGGCCGGCGGGTGGGAAGTACAATGAGCAGTTCTTC. As protein: CASSEFGPAGGKYNEQFF.

This chain joins TRBV19 and TRBJ2-7, with 11 positions matching TRBD1. This CDR3 has 13 amino acids. CDR1 is LNHDA, CDR2 SQIVND, per germline (reference sequence). V shed 5 bases, J shed 7 bases, and the junction held 4 bases outside the gene matches. The CDR3 sequence: CASSEGTGGEQYF. CDR3 DNA sequence: TGTGCCAGTAGTGAGGGGACAGGGGGTGAGCAGTACTTC. Combining the CDR3 with reference TRBV19 and TRBJ2-7 gives the whole variable domain DGGITQSPKYLFRKEGQNVTLSCEQNLNHDAMYWYRQDPGQGLRLIYYSQIVNDFQKGDIAEGYSVSREKKESFPLTVTSAQKNPTAFYLCASSEGTGGEQYFGPGTRLTVT.

The chain joins TRBV5-4 to TRBJ2-1, with D possibly being TRBD1 (5 bases). Germline CDR1 reads SGHNT; CDR2 reads YYREEE (reference sequence). The CDR3 is 14 amino acids. Trimming shortened V by 2 bases and J by 3 bases, and 9 bases separated the two germline ends. The chain's CDR3 is CASSFDSSYNEQFF. In nucleotides, the CDR3 is TGTGCCAGCAGCTTCGACAGCAGCTACAATGAGCAGTTCTTC.

This rearrangement joins TRBV27 to TRBJ2-5; D remains unclear. The CDR3 spans 12 residues. Germline lookup yields CDR1 MNHEY and CDR2 SMNVEV (reference sequence). The V and J ends lost 5 bases and 3 bases respectively, with 7 bases between them. The chain's CDR3 is CASSGPEETQYF. The CDR3 region has the DNA TGTGCCAGCAGTGGCCCAGAAGAGACCCAGTACTTC.